This TCR beta chain was documented in a study of read filtering for tumor transcriptome and immune sequencing. From about 0.4 ug of RNA, a library with molecular barcoded alpha/delta and beta/gamma adaptors was made. TCRdb redid the calling of the reads with MiXCR, one entry per CDR3 protein. The sample contains roughly 61,000 distinct CDR3 sequences, about 12% of which appear only once. Germline V lookup: CDR1 SEHNR, CDR2 FQNEAQ (reference sequence). Trimming pared 3 bases from V and 8 bases from J, leaving 13 bases between. The CDR3 has 13 residues. About this clonotype itself: A much larger clone is a single base away; this may be a read error.

Sequenced material: a population of CD138-negative cells sorted from bone marrow. The chain combines TRBV7-9 with TRBJ1-2; D not resolved. The sequence came from a donor aged 40 or over with multiple myeloma. CDR3 amino acids: CASSLSGLRGYTF. The CDR3 nucleotides are TGTGCCAGCAGCTTGTCAGGCCTCCGCGGCTACACCTTC.